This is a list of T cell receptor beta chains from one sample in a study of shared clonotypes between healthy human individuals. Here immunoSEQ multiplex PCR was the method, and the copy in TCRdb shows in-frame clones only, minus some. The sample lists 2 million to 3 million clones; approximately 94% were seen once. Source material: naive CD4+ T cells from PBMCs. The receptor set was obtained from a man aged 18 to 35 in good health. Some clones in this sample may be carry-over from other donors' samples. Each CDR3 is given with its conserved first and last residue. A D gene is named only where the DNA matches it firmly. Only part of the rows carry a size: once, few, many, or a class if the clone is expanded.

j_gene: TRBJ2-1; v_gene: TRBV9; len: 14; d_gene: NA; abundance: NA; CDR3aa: CASSPSSSYNEQFF; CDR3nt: TGTGCCAGCAGCCCCTCGAGCTCCTACAATGAGCAGTTCTTC
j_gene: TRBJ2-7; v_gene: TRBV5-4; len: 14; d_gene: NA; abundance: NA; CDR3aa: CASSSDLSSYEQYF; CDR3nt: TGTGCCAGCAGCTCCGACTTGAGCTCCTACGAGCAGTACTTC
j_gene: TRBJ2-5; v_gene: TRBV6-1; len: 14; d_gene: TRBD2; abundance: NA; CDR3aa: CATVGTSGQETQYF; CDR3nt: TGTGCCACCGTCGGGACTAGCGGACAAGAGACCCAGTACTTC
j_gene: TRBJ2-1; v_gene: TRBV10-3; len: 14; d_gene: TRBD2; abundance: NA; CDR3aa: CAISATSGTREQFF; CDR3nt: TGTGCCATCAGTGCAACTAGCGGGACCCGCGAGCAGTTCTTC
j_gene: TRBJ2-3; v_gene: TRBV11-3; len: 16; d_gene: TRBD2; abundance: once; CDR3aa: CASSLFGREGPDTQYF; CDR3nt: TGTGCCAGCAGCTTATTCGGTCGGGAGGGCCCAGATACGCAGTATTTT
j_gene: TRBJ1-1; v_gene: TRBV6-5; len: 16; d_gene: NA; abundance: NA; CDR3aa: CASSSSPGRGATEAFF; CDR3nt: TGTGCCAGCAGTTCCTCTCCGGGACGGGGGGCCACTGAAGCTTTCTTT
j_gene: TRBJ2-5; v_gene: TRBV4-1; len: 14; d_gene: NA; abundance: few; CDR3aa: CASSQRGSQETQYF; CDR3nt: TGCGCCAGCAGCCAACGTGGCAGCCAAGAGACCCAGTACTTC
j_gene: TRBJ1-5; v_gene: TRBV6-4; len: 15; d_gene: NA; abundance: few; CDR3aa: CASRLNREVIQPQHF; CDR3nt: TGTGCCAGCAGGCTTAACAGGGAAGTCATTCAGCCCCAGCATTTT
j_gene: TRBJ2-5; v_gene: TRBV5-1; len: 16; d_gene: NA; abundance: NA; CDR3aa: CASSLTAQLNQETQYF; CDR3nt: TGCGCCAGCAGCTTGACCGCTCAGCTTAACCAAGAGACCCAGTACTTC
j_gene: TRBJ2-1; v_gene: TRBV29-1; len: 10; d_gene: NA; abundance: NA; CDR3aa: CSVGWSEQFF; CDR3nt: TGCAGCGTTGGTTGGTCTGAGCAGTTCTTC
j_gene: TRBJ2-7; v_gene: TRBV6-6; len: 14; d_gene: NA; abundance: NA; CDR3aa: CASSYPPEAYEQYF; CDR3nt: TGTGCCAGCAGTTACCCCCCCGAAGCCTACGAGCAGTACTTC
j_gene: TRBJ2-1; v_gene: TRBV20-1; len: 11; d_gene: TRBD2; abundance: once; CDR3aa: CSDSGGGEQFF; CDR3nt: TGCAGTGATTCGGGAGGAGGTGAGCAGTTCTTC
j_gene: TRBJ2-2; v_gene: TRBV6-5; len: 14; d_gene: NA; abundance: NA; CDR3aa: CASKRGANTGELFF; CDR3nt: TGTGCCAGCAAGAGAGGGGCAAACACCGGGGAGCTGTTTTTT
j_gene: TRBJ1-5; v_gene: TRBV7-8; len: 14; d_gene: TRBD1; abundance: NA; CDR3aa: CASSLEQGGQPQHF; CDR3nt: TGTGCCAGCAGCTTAGAGCAGGGGGGTCAGCCCCAGCATTTT
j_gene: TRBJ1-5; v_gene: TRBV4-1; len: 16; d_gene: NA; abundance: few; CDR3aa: CASSQPTAISNQPQHF; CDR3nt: TGCGCCAGCAGCCAACCCACTGCAATCAGCAATCAGCCCCAGCATTTT
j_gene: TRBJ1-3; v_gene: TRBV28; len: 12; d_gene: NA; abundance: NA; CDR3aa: CASSSSWGPEYF; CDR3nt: TGTGCCAGCAGTTCGTCTTGGGGACCCGAGTATTTT
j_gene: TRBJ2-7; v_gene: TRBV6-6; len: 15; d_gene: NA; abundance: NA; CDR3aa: CASRPGTAGGYEQYF; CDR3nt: TGTGCCAGCAGACCCGGGACCGCCGGAGGGTACGAGCAGTACTTC
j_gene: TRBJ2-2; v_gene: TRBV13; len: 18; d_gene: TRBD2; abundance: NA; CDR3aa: CASSLVLKREADTGELFF; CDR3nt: TGTGCCAGCAGCTTAGTTCTAAAGCGGGAGGCGGACACCGGGGAGCTGTTTTTT
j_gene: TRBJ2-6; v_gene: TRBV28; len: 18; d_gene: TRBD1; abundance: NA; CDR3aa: CASSPRQGRGSGANVLTF; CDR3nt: TGTGCCAGCAGTCCCCGACAGGGAAGGGGATCTGGGGCCAACGTCCTGACTTTC
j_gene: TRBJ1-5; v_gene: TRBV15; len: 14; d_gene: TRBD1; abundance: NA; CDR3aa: CATSPGQGRQPQHF; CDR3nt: TGTGCCACCAGTCCGGGACAGGGAAGACAGCCCCAGCATTTT
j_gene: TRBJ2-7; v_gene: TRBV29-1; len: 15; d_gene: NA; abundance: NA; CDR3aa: CSVEKGDSPTYEQYF; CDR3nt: TGCAGCGTTGAAAAGGGCGACAGCCCTACCTACGAGCAGTACTTC
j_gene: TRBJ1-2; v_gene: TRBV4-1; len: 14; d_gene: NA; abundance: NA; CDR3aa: CASSQRAGEDGYTF; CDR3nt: TGCGCCAGCAGCCAAAGGGCGGGGGAGGATGGCTACACCTTC
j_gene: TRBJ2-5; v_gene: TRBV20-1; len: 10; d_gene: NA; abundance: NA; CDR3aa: CSARRETQYF; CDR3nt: TGCAGTGCTAGACGGGAGACCCAGTACTTC
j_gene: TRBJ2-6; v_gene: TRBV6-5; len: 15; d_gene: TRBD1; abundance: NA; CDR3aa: CASRPNRGGANVLTF; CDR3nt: TGTGCCAGCAGGCCTAACAGGGGGGGGGCCAACGTCCTGACTTTC
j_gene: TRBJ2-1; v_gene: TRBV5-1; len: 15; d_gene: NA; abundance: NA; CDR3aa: CASSPGGGSYNEQFF; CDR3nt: TGCGCCAGCAGCCCGGGGGGCGGCTCCTACAATGAGCAGTTCTTC
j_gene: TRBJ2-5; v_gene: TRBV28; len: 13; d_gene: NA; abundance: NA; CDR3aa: CASSLGRRETQYF; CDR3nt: TGTGCCAGCAGTTTAGGGCGGAGAGAGACCCAGTACTTC
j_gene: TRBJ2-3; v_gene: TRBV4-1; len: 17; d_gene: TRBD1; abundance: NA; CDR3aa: CASSQPRQGPGTDTQYF; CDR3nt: TGCGCCAGCAGCCAACCCCGACAGGGGCCTGGCACAGATACGCAGTATTTT
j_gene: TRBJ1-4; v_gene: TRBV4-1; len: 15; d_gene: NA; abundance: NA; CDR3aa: CASSPMTLPNEKLFF; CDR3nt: TGCGCCAGCAGCCCAATGACATTACCTAATGAAAAACTGTTTTTT
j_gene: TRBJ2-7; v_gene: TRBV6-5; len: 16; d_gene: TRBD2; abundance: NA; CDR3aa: CASSYSTGGNFYEQYF; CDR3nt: TGTGCCAGCAGTTACTCGACCGGGGGGAACTTCTACGAGCAGTACTTC
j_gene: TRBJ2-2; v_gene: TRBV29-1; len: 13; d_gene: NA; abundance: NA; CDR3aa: CSVPDRFTGELFF; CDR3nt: TGCAGCGTTCCAGACCGATTCACCGGGGAGCTGTTTTTT
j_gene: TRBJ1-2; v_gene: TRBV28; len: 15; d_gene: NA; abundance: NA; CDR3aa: CASLTEGGGLYGYTF; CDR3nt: TGTGCCAGCCTTACTGAGGGTGGGGGCCTCTATGGCTACACCTTC
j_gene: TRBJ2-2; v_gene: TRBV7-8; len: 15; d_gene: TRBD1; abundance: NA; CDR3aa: CASSSRQGNTGELFF; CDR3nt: TGTGCCAGCAGCTCCCGACAGGGGAACACCGGGGAGCTGTTTTTT
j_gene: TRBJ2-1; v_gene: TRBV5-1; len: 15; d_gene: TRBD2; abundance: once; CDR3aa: CASSPTSGRGNEQFF; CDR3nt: TGCGCCAGCAGCCCGACTAGCGGGAGGGGCAATGAGCAGTTCTTC
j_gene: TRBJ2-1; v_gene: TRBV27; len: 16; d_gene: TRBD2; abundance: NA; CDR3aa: CASSSRLAGGDNEQFF; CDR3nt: TGTGCCAGCAGTTCAAGACTAGCGGGAGGGGACAATGAGCAGTTCTTC
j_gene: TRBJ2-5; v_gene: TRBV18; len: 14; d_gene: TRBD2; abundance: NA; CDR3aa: CASSPSGGSETQYF; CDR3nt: TGTGCCAGCTCACCGTCGGGAGGGTCAGAGACCCAGTACTTC
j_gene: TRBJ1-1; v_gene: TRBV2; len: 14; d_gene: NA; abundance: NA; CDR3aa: CASRAGHPYTEAFF; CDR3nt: TGTGCCAGCAGAGCGGGACACCCCTACACTGAAGCTTTCTTT
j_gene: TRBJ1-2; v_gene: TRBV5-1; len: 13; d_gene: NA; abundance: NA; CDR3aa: CASSAAFNYGYTF; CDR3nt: TGCGCCAGCAGCGCTGCCTTTAACTATGGCTACACCTTC
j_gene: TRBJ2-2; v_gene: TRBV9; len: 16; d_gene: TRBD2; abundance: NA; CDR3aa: CASSAVAGRNTGELFF; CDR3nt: TGTGCCAGCAGCGCCGTAGCGGGAAGGAACACCGGGGAGCTGTTTTTT
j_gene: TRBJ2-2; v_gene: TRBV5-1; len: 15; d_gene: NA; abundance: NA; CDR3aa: CASSLMHLNTGELFF; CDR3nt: TGCGCCAGCAGCTTGATGCACCTGAACACCGGGGAGCTGTTTTTT
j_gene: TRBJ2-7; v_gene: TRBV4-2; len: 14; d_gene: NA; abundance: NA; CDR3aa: CASSQVSTLGEQYF; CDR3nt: TGTGCCAGCAGCCAAGTTTCAACCTTAGGCGAGCAGTACTTC
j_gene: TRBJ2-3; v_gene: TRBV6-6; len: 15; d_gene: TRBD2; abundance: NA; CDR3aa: CASSYPPWEGDTQYF; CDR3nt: TGTGCCAGCAGTTACCCGCCGTGGGAGGGGGATACGCAGTATTTT
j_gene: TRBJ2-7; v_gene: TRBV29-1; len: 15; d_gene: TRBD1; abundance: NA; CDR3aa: CSVEGPGTGVYEQYF; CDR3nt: TGCAGCGTTGAAGGCCCGGGGACAGGGGTTTACGAGCAGTACTTC